The rows below give T cell receptor beta chains drawn from one sample of a study of blood T cell repertoires in COVID-19. Profiled with immunoSEQ multiplex PCR; TCRdb holds only in-frame clones, not every one. The repertoire holds about 380,000 clones, with roughly 87% as singletons. Sequencing was carried out using PBMCs or T cells enriched from blood (not recorded which). The receptors here all came from a woman aged 25 to 45 who had recovered from COVID-19. Each CDR3 is given without its conserved first and last residue.

v_gene	len	CDR3aa
TRBV7-9	12	ASSSYRDNYGYT
TRBV6-5	14	ASSYSPAGGGETQY
TRBV11-2	11	ASSSRTNTEAF
TRBV3-1/TRBV3-2	13	ASSQVTSGANEQF
TRBV4-1	12	ASSQGGSVYEQY
TRBV5-4	12	ASSFRGGQETQY
TRBV19	18	ASSIAGGAELAGRANEQF
TRBV7-9	15	ASSSTGVKSTNEKLF
TRBV10-2	12	ASSERWSANEQF
TRBV28	16	ASSRPPLGQGARETQY
TRBV6-5	12	ASRPRGAVQPQH
TRBV5-6	12	ASSLLANTGELF
TRBV25-1	13	ASSEGWGGTYEQY
TRBV13	13	ASSQGTVVAYEQY
TRBV7-9	14	ASSFGQGARDQPQH
TRBV6-5	11	ASSPTENQPQH
TRBV4-1	10	ASSQVGNEQF
TRBV5-6	15	ASSRGTGPSGANVLT
TRBV19	13	ASSIGAGGYNEQF
TRBV11-2	16	ASSPTGLAGVRTDTQY
TRBV29-1	11	SVEKTEQETQY
TRBV28	11	ASSLNRDYGYT
TRBV27	10	ASSFQGDGYT
TRBV18	14	ASSPQESGRGETQY
TRBV10-3	11	AIKGTGDEKLF